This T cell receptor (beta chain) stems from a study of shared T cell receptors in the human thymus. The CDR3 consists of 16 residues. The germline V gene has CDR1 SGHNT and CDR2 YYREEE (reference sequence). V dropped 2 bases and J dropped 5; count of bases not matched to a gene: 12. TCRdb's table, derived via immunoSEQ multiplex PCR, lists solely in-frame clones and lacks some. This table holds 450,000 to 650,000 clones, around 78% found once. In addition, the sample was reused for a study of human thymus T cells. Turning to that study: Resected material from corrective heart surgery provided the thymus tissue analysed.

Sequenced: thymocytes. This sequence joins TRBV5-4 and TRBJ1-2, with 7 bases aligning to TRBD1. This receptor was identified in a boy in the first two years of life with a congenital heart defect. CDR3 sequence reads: CASSLGGQAGYYGYTF. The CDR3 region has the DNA TGTGCCAGCAGCTTAGGCGGACAGGCAGGATATTATGGCTACACCTTC.